This T cell receptor beta chain derives from a study of T cells after posttransplantation cyclophosphamide. CDR1 and CDR2 from the germline V gene are MNHNS and SASEGT. This CDR3 region has 15 residues. V was clipped by 7 bases and J by 2 bases; unmatched bases: 5. Here immunoSEQ multiplex PCR was the method, and the copy in TCRdb shows in-frame clones only, minus some. The repertoire yields about 3,200 clones, none seen only once; the top ten contain 13%. This clone was seen at least ten times. Cyclophosphamide on days +3 and +4 followed busulfan-fludarabine conditioning and a marrow graft. The input for sequencing was PBMCs, taken after allogeneic stem cell transplant with posttransplant cyclophosphamide. The TCR sequence derives from a female patient aged 55-70 years who received an allogeneic stem cell transplant from a related donor and was CMV-positive. The graft donor may have contributed some T cells. The gene calls are TRBV6-1 and TRBJ2-2, with 9 bases fitting TRBD1. CDR3 in amino acids: CASMPGQGNTGELFF. Here the CDR3 DNA reads TGTGCCAGCATGCCGGGACAGGGCAACACCGGGGAGCTGTTTTTT.